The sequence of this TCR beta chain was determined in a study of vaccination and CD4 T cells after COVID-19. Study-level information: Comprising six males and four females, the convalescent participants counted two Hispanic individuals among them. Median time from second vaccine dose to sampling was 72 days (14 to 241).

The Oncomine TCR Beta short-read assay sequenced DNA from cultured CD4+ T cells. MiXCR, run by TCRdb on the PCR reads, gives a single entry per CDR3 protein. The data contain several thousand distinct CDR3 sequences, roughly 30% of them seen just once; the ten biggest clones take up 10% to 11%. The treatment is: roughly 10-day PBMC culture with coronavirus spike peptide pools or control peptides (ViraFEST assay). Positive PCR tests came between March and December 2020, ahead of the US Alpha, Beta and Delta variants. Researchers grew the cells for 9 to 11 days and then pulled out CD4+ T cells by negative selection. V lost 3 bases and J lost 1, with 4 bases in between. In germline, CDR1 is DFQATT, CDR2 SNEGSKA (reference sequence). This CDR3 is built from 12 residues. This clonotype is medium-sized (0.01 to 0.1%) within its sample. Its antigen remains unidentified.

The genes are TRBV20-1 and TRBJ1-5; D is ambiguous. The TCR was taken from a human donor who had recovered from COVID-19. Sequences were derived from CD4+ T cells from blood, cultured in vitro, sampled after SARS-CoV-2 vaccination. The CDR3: CSASGSNQPQHF. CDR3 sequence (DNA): TGCAGTGCTAGCGGAAGCAATCAGCCCCAGCATTTT.